The 27 T cell receptor beta chains listed next were all sequenced from one sample in a study of beta chain features in type 1 diabetes. Study-wide results and limits: TCRB CDR3 length was moderately but significantly reduced in all four CD4+ subsets of Type 1 diabetes patients.

Of the isolated RNA, all was reverse transcribed, and so the sequenced material was expressed TCRB transcripts. TCRdb keeps only in-frame clones here, not all; method: immunoSEQ multiplex PCR. The table has 600,000 to 750,000 clones, roughly an eighth seen once. Their antigens remain unidentified. The sequencing input was naive CD4+ T cells from blood. These receptors all stem from a man between 25 and 39 years old with type 1 diabetes.

This clone appeared a few times. This chain connects TRBV11-1 to TRBJ2-5; maybe TRBD2 (6 bases). V was cut by 5 bases and J by 6 bases, with 22 bases left in between. The CDR3 length is 16 residues. Germline CDR1 reads SGHAT; CDR2 reads FQDESV (reference sequence). The CDR3 DNA is TGTGCCAGCAGCACCTCGGGGGTTGAGTATGTAAAGACCCAGTACTTC. It specifies CASSTSGVEYVKTQYF.

The rearrangement uses TRBV7-9 and TRBJ1-2, with 10 bases lining up with TRBD1. With V trimmed by 5 bases and J by 6 bases, 6 bases remained unmatched. CDR3 size: 14 residues. CDR1 SEHNR and CDR2 FQNEAQ come from the germline V gene (reference sequence). The CDR3 DNA follows: TGTGCCAGCAGCCCAAAGACAGGGGGCGATGGCTACACCTTC. Its protein product is CASSPKTGGDGYTF.

The J gene is TRBJ2-3, the V gene TRBV5-6, with a weak D call TRBD2 (6 bases). Trimming pared 4 bases from V and 0 bases from J, leaving 15 bases between. There are 16 residues in the CDR3. CDR1 is SGHDT and CDR2 is YYEEEE in the germline V gene. The CDR3 here is CASSRAAGLSTDTQYF. The DNA for the CDR3 is TGTGCCAGCAGCCGAGCCGCGGGACTTAGCACAGATACGCAGTATTTT. Based on the CDR3 plus reference TRBV5-6 and TRBJ2-3, the full variable domain is DAGVTQSPTHLIKTRGQQVTLRCSPKSGHDTVSWYQQALGQGPQFIFQYYEEEERQRGNFPDRFSGHQFPNYSSELNVNALLLGDSALYLCASSRAAGLSTDTQYFGPGTRLTVL.

This chain links TRBV5-1 with TRBJ1-5; D gene uncertain. CDR3 size: 16 residues. Germline CDR1 SGHRS, CDR2 YFSETQ. V lost 0 bases and J lost 5, with 15 bases in between. CDR3 nucleotides: TGCGCCAGCAGCTTGGACGGCAACGAGGAATATCAGCCCCAGCATTTT. It encodes CASSLDGNEEYQPQHF.

This clone has only a few counts. J is TRBJ1-3 and V is TRBV7-2; D is unresolved. The CDR3 covers 16 residues. In germline, CDR1 is SGHTA, CDR2 FQGNSA. The V gene lost 1 base and the J gene lost 3 bases, with 13 bases spanning the gap. CDR3 residues: CASSLVPGSIGNTIYF. For the CDR3, the DNA is TGTGCCAGCAGCTTAGTCCCCGGCTCAATTGGAAACACCATATATTTT.

This clone has only a few counts. This chain uses TRBV7-9 with TRBJ2-7, with TRBD2 matching over 10 bases. Per the germline V gene, CDR1 is SEHNR and CDR2 is FQNEAQ (reference sequence). V lost 4 bases, J lost 6 bases, and 3 bases stayed unmatched. The CDR3 runs to 13 residues. The DNA of the CDR3 is TGTGCCAGCAGCTCCTTAGCGGGGGGCGAGCAGTACTTC. This encodes CASSSLAGGEQYF.

The rearrangement uses TRBV6-5 and TRBJ1-2; TRBD1 might be the D (6 bases). Trimming removed 5 bases at V and 2 bases at J, with 12 bases between. This CDR3 comprises 14 residues. CDR1 is MNHEY and CDR2 is SVGAGI in the germline V gene. CDR3 DNA: TGTGCCAGCAGTCATCGTCAGGGGAACTATGGCTACACCTTC. It specifies CASSHRQGNYGYTF.

The chain is built from TRBV4-2 and TRBJ2-7; D not resolved. Trimming cost V 3 bases and J 6 bases, with 15 bases left between them. The germline V gene encodes CDR1 LGHNA and CDR2 YNFKEQ. The CDR3 runs 14 residues. CDR3 protein: CASSHRLDGREQYF. The CDR3 DNA reads TGTGCCAGCAGCCACAGGTTGGACGGACGCGAGCAGTACTTC.

This clone was found a few times. CDR3 in DNA: TGTGCCAGCAGTGTAGAAGGACAGGGGCGGTACGAGCAGTACTTC. Translated, it gives CASSVEGQGRYEQYF. V gene TRBV2 combines with J gene TRBJ2-7, with 9 bases matching TRBD1. Germline CDR1 and CDR2: SNHLY and FYNNEI. Unmatched junction bases numbered 8, after V lost 4 bases and J lost 4 bases. CDR3 length equals 15 residues.

The chain carries TRBV30 and TRBJ2-7, with D perhaps being TRBD1 or TRBD2 (5 bases each). The germline V gene has CDR1 GTSNPN and CDR2 SVGIG (reference sequence). The V and J ends lost 4 bases and 5 bases respectively, with 12 bases between them. This CDR3 has 12 residues. Here the CDR3 DNA reads TGTGCCTGGAATGGTCGGGGCGACGAGCAGTACTTC. Residues: CAWNGRGDEQYF.

With regard to this clone: Other DNA sequences from this sample encode an identical CDR3 as well. V and J are TRBV2 and TRBJ1-5, with D hard to call. Between the trimmed V and J ends, which lost 3 bases and 0 bases, there was a span of 6 bases. Per the germline V gene, CDR1 is SNHLY and CDR2 is FYNNEI. The CDR3 sequence is 14 residues long. CDR3 in DNA: TGTGCCAGCAGTGAGGCCAGTAGCAATCAGCCCCAGCATTTT. Encoded protein: CASSEASSNQPQHF.

The table lists this clone with a few counts. The chain is built from TRBV4-2 and TRBJ2-1, with TRBD1 identical over 7 bases. The germline V gene has CDR1 LGHNA and CDR2 YNFKEQ. Trimming removed 4 bases from V and 3 bases from J; junction bases left unmatched: 6. The CDR3 covers 15 residues. As DNA, the CDR3 is TGTGCCAGCAGCCTCCCGGGACAGCTCTACAATGAGCAGTTCTTC. This codes for CASSLPGQLYNEQFF.

This clone was counted only a few times. V is TRBV19 and J is TRBJ2-7, with TRBD1 matching over 7 bases. The CDR3 has 15 amino acids. The V gene's germline CDR1 is LNHDA and CDR2 SQIVND (reference sequence). The ends lost 3 bases at V and 3 bases at J; junction bases unmatched: 8. The CDR3 spells CASSMRGRRIYEQYF. For the CDR3, the DNA is TGTGCCAGTAGTATGAGGGGGCGTCGGATCTACGAGCAGTACTTC.

Only a few counts were recorded for this clone. The chain joins TRBV14 to TRBJ2-2; no clear D. The CDR3 covers 14 residues. Germline-derived CDR1 and CDR2 are SGHDN and FVKESK. Trimming cost V 0 bases and J 4 bases, with 6 bases left between them. The CDR3 DNA is TGTGCCAGCAGCCAAGATACGACCACCGGGGAGCTGTTTTTT. Translation: CASSQDTTTGELFF.

The J gene is TRBJ2-1, the V gene TRBV6-1; 8 positions match TRBD2. This CDR3 contains 17 residues. Germline V gene sequence: CDR1 MNHNS, CDR2 SASEGT. V gave up 2 bases and J gave up 8 bases; unmatched junction bases: 14. CDR3 amino acids: CASSEQIAGGQGDEQFF. The CDR3 DNA reads TGTGCCAGCAGTGAACAGATCGCGGGGGGCCAAGGGGATGAGCAGTTCTTC.

The chain joins TRBV5-1 to TRBJ2-7; D is unresolved. The CDR3 consists of 12 residues. Germline CDR1 SGHRS, CDR2 YFSETQ. Trimming cost V 3 bases and J 3 bases, with 7 bases left between them. The CDR3 loop is CASSSGFYEQYF. In DNA, the CDR3 is TGCGCCAGCAGCTCCGGTTTCTACGAGCAGTACTTC.

CDR3 sequence reads: CASSSTAGKSTQYF. CDR3 bases: TGTGCCAGCAGTTCTACCGCGGGGAAGAGTACCCAGTACTTC. This chain links TRBV28 with TRBJ2-5; D perhaps matches TRBD2 (6 bases). Germline CDR1 reads MDHEN; CDR2 reads SYDVKM. The length of the CDR3 is 14 residues. Trimming left V 4 bases short and J 8 bases short, with 17 bases between.

On this clone: Germline and junction disagree at one end, which may indicate a read error. The same CDR3 also results from other DNA sequences found in this sample. The chain recombines TRBV7-9 with TRBJ2-1, with D maybe TRBD2 (5 bases). Germline CDR1 reads SEHNR; CDR2 reads FQNEAQ (reference sequence). The CDR3 totals 12 residues. For the CDR3, the DNA is TGTGCCAGCAGCCTAGCAAGGAATGAGCAGTTCTTC. Its protein product is CASSLARNEQFF.

This chain links TRBV7-9 with TRBJ1-1; weak D call: TRBD1 (5 bases). Per germline, CDR1 SEHNR and CDR2 FQNEAQ (reference sequence). CDR3 length: 16 residues. The germline V and J ends were trimmed by 5 bases and 3 bases, with 19 bases remaining between them. The CDR3 loop is CASSRGAGSSDTEAFF. The CDR3 DNA follows: TGTGCCAGCAGCCGGGGCGCAGGGTCGAGCGACACTGAAGCTTTCTTT.

J is TRBJ2-7 and V is TRBV19; 7 nucleotides line up with TRBD1. The CDR3 has 13 residues. The V gene end was trimmed by 6 bases and the J gene end by 2 bases; junction bases not matched to a gene: 4. The germline CDR1 and CDR2 sequences are LNHDA and SQIVND (reference sequence). In DNA form, the CDR3 reads TGTGCCAGTAGCCGGGACAGCGCCTACGAGCAGTACTTC. Translation: CASSRDSAYEQYF.

The chain links TRBV28 to TRBJ2-7, with 10 bases fitting TRBD1. From germline, CDR1 is MDHEN and CDR2 SYDVKM. The CDR3 sequence is 14 residues long. V gave up 6 bases and J gave up 3 bases; unmatched junction bases: 5. CDR3: CASRDGTGVYEQYF. In DNA form, the CDR3 reads TGTGCCAGCAGGGACGGGACAGGGGTCTACGAGCAGTACTTC. The full variable domain, rest sourced from reference TRBV28 and TRBJ2-7, is DVKVTQSSRYLVKRTGEKVFLECVQDMDHENMFWYRQDPGLGLRLIYFSYDVKMKEKGDIPEGYSVSREKKERFSLILESASTNQTSMYLCASRDGTGVYEQYFGPGTRLTVT.

J is TRBJ2-1 and V is TRBV29-1; unclear D gene. V gave up 6 bases and J gave up 1 base, with 7 bases separating them. Germline loops: CDR1 SQVTM, CDR2 ANQGSEA. The CDR3 length is 12 residues. CDR3 bases: TGCAGCGTCCGGCAATCCTACAATGAGCAGTTCTTC. It specifies CSVRQSYNEQFF.

The rearrangement joins TRBV7-2 to TRBJ2-5, with 9 positions matching TRBD2. The germline gives CDR1 SGHTA, CDR2 FQGNSA. This CDR3 has 16 residues. V trimming: 0 bases; J trimming: 6 bases; junction bases outside the gene matches: 8. Written as DNA, the CDR3 is TGTGCCAGCAGCTTAGCGTTTAGCGGGGGAGGAAAGACCCAGTACTTC. Translating it yields CASSLAFSGGGKTQYF.

As for this clone: This CDR3 is also generated by other DNA sequences in the sample. This chain uses TRBV15 with TRBJ1-5; D unclear. V lost 0 bases and J lost 1, with 10 bases in between. Per the germline V gene, CDR1 is LNHNV and CDR2 is YYDKDF (reference sequence). CDR3 length equals 16 residues. In nucleotides, the CDR3 is TGTGCCACCAGCAGAGATCGAGGACCAAGCAATCAGCCCCAGCATTTT. Its protein product is CATSRDRGPSNQPQHF.

This rearrangement joins TRBV6-5 to TRBJ1-1; 10 nucleotides match TRBD1. With V trimmed by 2 bases and J by 6 bases, 3 bases remained unmatched. Germline loops: CDR1 MNHEY, CDR2 SVGAGI. The CDR3 is 14 amino acids. The DNA of the CDR3 is TGTGCCAGCAGTTACGGACAGGGGGTAGCTGAAGCTTTCTTT. Its protein product is CASSYGQGVAEAFF.

The chain carries TRBV5-6 and TRBJ2-4, with 9 bases that match TRBD1. Trimming at V came to 3 bases and at J to 8 bases, leaving 6 bases not matched to a gene. There are 14 residues in the CDR3. The germline V gene has CDR1 SGHDT and CDR2 YYEEEE. The CDR3 sequence: CASSSGTGRDIQYF. DNA of the CDR3: TGTGCCAGCAGCTCGGGGACAGGGAGGGACATTCAGTACTTC.

This clone was picked up a small number of times. V gene TRBV10-3 combines with J gene TRBJ1-2; TRBD1 agrees at 9 bases. V dropped 4 bases and J dropped 14; count of bases not matched to a gene: 11. Germline lookup yields CDR1 ENHRY and CDR2 SYGVKD. The CDR3 runs 13 residues. The CDR3 is CAISGGGQGLLTF. CDR3 DNA: TGTGCCATCAGTGGAGGGGGACAGGGTCTCTTGACCTTC.